The 14 T cell receptor beta chains in this list originate from one sample, sequenced in a study of blood T cell repertoires in COVID-19. Assay: immunoSEQ multiplex PCR; the TCRdb copy retains only in-frame clones and omits some. In the table there are fewer than 200,000 clones, around 87% of which are singletons. Sequenced: peripheral blood. The receptors shown here come from a man aged 40-50 years with active or convalescent COVID-19.

The chain carries TRBV20-1 and TRBJ2-2; D unresolved. The CDR3 spans 11 residues. Trimming removed 4 bases from V and 6 bases from J, with 6 bases in between. CDR1 is DFQATT and CDR2 is SNEGSKA in the germline V gene (reference sequence). The chain's CDR3 is CSATLPGELFF. The CDR3 DNA follows: TGCAGTGCTACTCTTCCCGGGGAGCTGTTTTTT.

The V gene is TRBV7-9, the J gene TRBJ1-1, with D maybe TRBD1 (5 bases). V lost 4 bases, J lost 1 base, and 10 bases lay in between. The CDR3 loop spans 14 amino acids. The germline gives CDR1 SEHNR, CDR2 FQNEAQ (reference sequence). CDR3 loop: CASSWGGPNTEAFF. DNA for the CDR3: TGTGCCAGCAGCTGGGGGGGACCGAACACTGAAGCTTTCTTT. The whole variable domain, remainder taken from reference TRBV7-9 and TRBJ1-1, is DTGVSQNPRHKITKRGQNVTFRCDPISEHNRLYWYRQTLGQGPEFLTYFQNEAQLEKSRLLSDRFSAERPKGSFSTLEIQRTEQGDSAMYLCASSWGGPNTEAFFGQGTRLTVV.

This clone was seen only once. The chain recombines TRBV4-3 with TRBJ2-7, with a possible D match to TRBD1 (5 bases). This CDR3 spans 13 amino acids. The germline V gene has CDR1 LGHNA and CDR2 YSLEER. V was pared by 0 bases and J by 4 bases, with 7 bases between. CDR3: CASSQEQAYEQYF. The CDR3 DNA reads TGCGCCAGCAGCCAAGAACAGGCTTACGAGCAGTACTTC.

V gene TRBV11-2 combines with J gene TRBJ1-1; tentative D call: TRBD1 (5 bases). The V and J ends lost 0 bases and 6 bases respectively, with 14 bases between them. The CDR3 is 15 residues long. The germline V gene encodes CDR1 SGHAT and CDR2 FQNNGV. The CDR3 coding sequence is TGTGCCAGCAGCTTAGAACCAGGGTCTAGGGCTGAAGCTTTCTTT. As protein: CASSLEPGSRAEAFF.

This clone was recorded a few times. The J gene is TRBJ2-5, the V gene TRBV7-3, with a possible D match to TRBD2 (5 bases). Per germline, CDR1 SGHTA and CDR2 FQGTGA. V dropped 5 bases and J dropped 1 base, with 20 bases sitting between them. The CDR3 covers 17 residues. Here the CDR3 reads CASSRVGGGGVQETQYF. DNA for the CDR3: TGTGCCAGCAGCCGGGTCGGAGGTGGTGGGGTCCAAGAGACCCAGTACTTC.

There are a few counts of this clone. The chain has TRBV29-1 and TRBJ1-1; 7 nucleotides align to TRBD1. This CDR3 has 12 residues. CDR1 and CDR2 from the germline V gene are SQVTM and ANQGSEA. The trim removed 6 bases at V and 5 bases at J, leaving 6 bases unmatched. CDR3 bases: TGCAGCGTAGGGGGCTTTAGGACTGAAGCTTTCTTT. Amino acid sequence: CSVGGFRTEAFF. The complete variable domain, with remaining parts taken from reference TRBV29-1 and TRBJ1-1, reads SAVISQKPSRDICQRGTSLTIQCQVDSQVTMMFWYRQQPGQSLTLIATANQGSEATYESGFVIDKFPISRPNLTFSTLTVSNMSPEDSSIYLCSVGGFRTEAFFGQGTRLTVV.

The chain joins TRBV7-2 to TRBJ1-2; perhaps TRBD1 as D (5 bases). This CDR3 spans 13 amino acids. The germline CDR1 and CDR2 sequences are SGHTA and FQGNSA. Trimming pared 5 bases from V and 4 bases from J, leaving 11 bases between. The CDR3 DNA sequence: TGTGCCAGCAGCGGGGACTTAGCCTATGGCTACACCTTC. Translating it yields CASSGDLAYGYTF.

The rearrangement links TRBV29-1 to TRBJ1-2; D unclear. The CDR3 consists of 13 residues. Germline V gives CDR1 SQVTM, CDR2 ANQGSEA. V dropped 4 bases and J dropped 4 bases, with 13 bases sitting between them. The CDR3 DNA is TGCAGCGTTGGTGGAGGGCAGGCCTATGGCTACACCTTC. It codes for CSVGGGQAYGYTF. Complete variable domain (other parts from reference TRBV29-1 and TRBJ1-2): SAVISQKPSRDICQRGTSLTIQCQVDSQVTMMFWYRQQPGQSLTLIATANQGSEATYESGFVIDKFPISRPNLTFSTLTVSNMSPEDSSIYLCSVGGGQAYGYTFGSGTRLTVV.

The chain links TRBV9 to TRBJ1-1; TRBD1 matches at 7 bases. From germline, CDR1 is SGDLS and CDR2 YYNGEE. Losses at the gene ends were 4 bases for V and 0 bases for J; bases not matched to a gene: 6. The CDR3 consists of 15 residues. The CDR3 spells CASSSQTGLNTEAFF. DNA for the CDR3: TGTGCCAGCAGCTCTCAGACAGGGCTGAACACTGAAGCTTTCTTT.

This clone was detected once. The J gene is TRBJ1-1, the V gene TRBV18, with D hard to call. Germline CDR1 KGHSH, CDR2 LQKENI. The CDR3 length is 12 residues. V was pared by 3 bases and J by 9 bases, with 11 bases between. CDR3 DNA sequence: TGTGCCAGCTCACCGGTTGGCCTCCAAGCTTTCTTT. It is translated as CASSPVGLQAFF.

This clone was seen a few times. This sequence joins TRBV6-5 and TRBJ1-1; D unresolved. Germline CDR1 reads MNHEY; CDR2 reads SVGAGI. The CDR3 is 15 residues long. V gave up 0 bases and J gave up 0 bases, with 8 bases separating them. The CDR3 DNA sequence: TGTGCCAGCAGTTACTCGGGCAGCCTGAACACTGAAGCTTTCTTT. Translating it yields CASSYSGSLNTEAFF.

The chain uses TRBV5-1 and TRBJ2-1; 13 nucleotides match TRBD2. From germline, CDR1 is SGHRS and CDR2 YFSETQ. The CDR3 has 16 amino acids. V gave up 5 bases and J gave up 4 bases; unmatched junction bases: 6. The CDR3 sequence is CASSRTSGGLYNEQFF. DNA of the CDR3: TGCGCCAGCAGTCGGACTAGCGGGGGCCTTTACAATGAGCAGTTCTTC.

The CDR3 spells CASSLERVNTEAFF. The CDR3 nucleotides are TGCGCCAGCAGCTTGGAAAGAGTGAACACTGAAGCTTTCTTT. This rearrangement joins TRBV5-1 to TRBJ1-1; the D is unclear. V lost 0 bases to trimming and J lost 0 bases, with 6 bases between them. The CDR3 is made up of 14 amino acids. Germline-derived CDR1 and CDR2 are SGHRS and YFSETQ.

This clone was seen at least ten times. In DNA, the CDR3 is TGTGCCAGCTCCCCGACAGGGGCTTTCTATGGCTACACCTTC. Protein: CASSPTGAFYGYTF. The rearrangement joins TRBV18 to TRBJ1-2; 8 bases align to TRBD1. This CDR3 contains 14 residues. CDR1 and CDR2 (germline): KGHSH, LQKENI. Losses at the gene ends were 6 bases for V and 4 bases for J; bases not matched to a gene: 7.